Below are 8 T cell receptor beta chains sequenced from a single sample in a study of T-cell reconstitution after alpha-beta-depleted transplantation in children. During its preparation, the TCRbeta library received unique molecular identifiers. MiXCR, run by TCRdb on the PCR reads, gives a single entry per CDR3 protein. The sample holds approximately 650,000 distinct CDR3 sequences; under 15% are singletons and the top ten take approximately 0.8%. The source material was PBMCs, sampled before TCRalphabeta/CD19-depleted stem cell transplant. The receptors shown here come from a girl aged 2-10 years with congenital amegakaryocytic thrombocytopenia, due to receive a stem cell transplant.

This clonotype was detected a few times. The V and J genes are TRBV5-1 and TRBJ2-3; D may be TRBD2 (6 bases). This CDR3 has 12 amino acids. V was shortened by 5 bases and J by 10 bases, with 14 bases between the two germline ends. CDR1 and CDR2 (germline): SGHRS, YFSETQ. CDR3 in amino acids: CASRIPGLPQYF. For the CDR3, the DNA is TGCGCCAGCAGGATACCGGGACTTCCGCAGTATTTT.

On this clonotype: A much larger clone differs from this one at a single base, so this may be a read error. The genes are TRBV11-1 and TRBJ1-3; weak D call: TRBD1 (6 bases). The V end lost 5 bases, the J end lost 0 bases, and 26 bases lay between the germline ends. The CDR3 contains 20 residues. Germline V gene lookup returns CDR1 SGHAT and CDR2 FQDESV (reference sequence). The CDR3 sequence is CASSHPTTSDRPSSGNTIYF. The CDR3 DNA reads TGTGCCAGCAGCCATCCCACCACCTCCGACAGGCCGAGCTCTGGAAACACCATATATTTT. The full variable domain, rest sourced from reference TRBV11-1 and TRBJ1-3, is EAEVAQSPRYKITEKSQAVAFWCDPISGHATLYWYRQILGQGPELLVQFQDESVVDDSQLPKDRFSAERLKGVDSTLKIQPAELGDSAMYLCASSHPTTSDRPSSGNTIYFGEGSWLTVV.

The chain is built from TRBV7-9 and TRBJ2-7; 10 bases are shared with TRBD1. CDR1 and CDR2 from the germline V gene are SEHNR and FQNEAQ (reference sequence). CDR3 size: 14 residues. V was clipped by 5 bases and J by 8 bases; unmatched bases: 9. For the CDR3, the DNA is TGTGCCAGCAGCGATGGACAGGGGGGCCTTAAGCAGTACTTC. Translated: CASSDGQGGLKQYF.

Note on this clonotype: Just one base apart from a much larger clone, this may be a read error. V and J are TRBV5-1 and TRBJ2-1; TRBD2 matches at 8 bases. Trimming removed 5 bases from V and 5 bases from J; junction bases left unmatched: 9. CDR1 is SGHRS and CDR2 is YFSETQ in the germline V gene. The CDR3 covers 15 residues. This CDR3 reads CASSGSGTPHNEQFF. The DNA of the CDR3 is TGCGCCAGCAGTGGTAGCGGGACTCCCCACAATGAGCAGTTCTTC.

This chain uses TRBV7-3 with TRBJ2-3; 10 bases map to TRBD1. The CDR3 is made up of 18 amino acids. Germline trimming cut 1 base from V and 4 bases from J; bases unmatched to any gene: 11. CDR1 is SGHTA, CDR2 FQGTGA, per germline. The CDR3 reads CASSLRPPGQGRSDTQYF. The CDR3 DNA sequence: TGTGCCAGCAGCTTAAGACCGCCGGGACAGGGGAGGTCAGATACGCAGTATTTT.

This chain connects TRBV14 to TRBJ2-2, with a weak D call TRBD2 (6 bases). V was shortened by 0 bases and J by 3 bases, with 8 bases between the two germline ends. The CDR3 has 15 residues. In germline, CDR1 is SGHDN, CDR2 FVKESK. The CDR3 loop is CASSQDGGYTGELFF. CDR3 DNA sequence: TGTGCCAGCAGCCAAGATGGGGGGTACACCGGGGAGCTGTTTTTT.

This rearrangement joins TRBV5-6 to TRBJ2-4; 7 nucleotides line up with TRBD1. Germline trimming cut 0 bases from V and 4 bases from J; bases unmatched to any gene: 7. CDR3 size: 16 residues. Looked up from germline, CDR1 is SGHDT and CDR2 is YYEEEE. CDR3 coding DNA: TGTGCCAGCAGCTTGGCCTGGGACAGCAAGAAAAACATTCAGTACTTC. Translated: CASSLAWDSKKNIQYF. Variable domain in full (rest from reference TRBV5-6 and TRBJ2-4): DAGVTQSPTHLIKTRGQQVTLRCSPKSGHDTVSWYQQALGQGPQFIFQYYEEEERQRGNFPDRFSGHQFPNYSSELNVNALLLGDSALYLCASSLAWDSKKNIQYFGAGTRLSVL.

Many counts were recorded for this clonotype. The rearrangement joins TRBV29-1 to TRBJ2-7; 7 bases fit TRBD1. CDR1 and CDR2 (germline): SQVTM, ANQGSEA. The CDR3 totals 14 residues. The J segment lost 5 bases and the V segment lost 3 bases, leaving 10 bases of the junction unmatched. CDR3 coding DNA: TGCAGCGTTGACGGAACAGGGGTTGCGGACGAGCAGTACTTC. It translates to CSVDGTGVADEQYF.